This T cell receptor beta chain was sequenced in a study of blood T cell repertoires in COVID-19. Study background: PBMCs, B-cell-depleted T cells, or T cells provided the cDNA or gDNA that made up the material.

Assay: immunoSEQ multiplex PCR; the TCRdb copy retains only in-frame clones and omits some. The top ten hold roughly 7.6% of the sample, which has 200,000 to 250,000 clones, approximately 84% seen once. This sequence originates from a woman in her 50s with active or convalescent COVID-19. Input material: peripheral blood.

CDR3 in DNA: TGTGCCAGCAGCCAGGGGGACAGGGCCTACGAGCAGTACTTC. It codes for CASSQGDRAYEQYF. The chain recombines TRBV3-1 (or the pseudogene TRBV3-2) with TRBJ2-7; 9 bases match TRBD1. Germline lookup yields CDR1 LGHDT and CDR2 YNNKEL (reference sequence). The CDR3 covers 14 residues. The V gene end was trimmed by 3 bases and the J gene end by 2 bases; junction bases not matched to a gene: 2.